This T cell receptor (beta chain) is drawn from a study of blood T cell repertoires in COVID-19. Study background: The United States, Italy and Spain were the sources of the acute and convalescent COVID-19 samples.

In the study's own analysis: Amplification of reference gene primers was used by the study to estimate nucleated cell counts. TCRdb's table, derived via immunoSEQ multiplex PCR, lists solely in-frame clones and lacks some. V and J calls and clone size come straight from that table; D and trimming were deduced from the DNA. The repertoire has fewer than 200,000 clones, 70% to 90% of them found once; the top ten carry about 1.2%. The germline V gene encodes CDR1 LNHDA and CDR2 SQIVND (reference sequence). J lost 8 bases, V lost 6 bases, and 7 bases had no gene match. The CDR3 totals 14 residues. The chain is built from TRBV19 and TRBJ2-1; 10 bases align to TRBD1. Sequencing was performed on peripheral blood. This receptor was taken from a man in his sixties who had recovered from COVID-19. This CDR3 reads CASRKPGQGYEQFF. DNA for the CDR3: TGTGCCAGTAGGAAACCGGGACAGGGGTATGAGCAGTTCTTC.